This T cell receptor (beta chain) was documented in a study of PD-1 blockade in classical Hodgkin lymphoma. Time point described: cycle 4 day 1 (C4D1), after less than 7 weeks of nivolumab. Every single patient, without exception, relapsed after autologous stem cell transplantation, and brentuximab vedotin exposure varied. Concerning this clone: The target antigen is unknown.

This table comes from immunoSEQ multiplex PCR, and its TCRdb copy is limited to in-frame clones, with some not included. This repertoire shows roughly 86,000 clones, about 83% found once; its top ten account for approximately 17%. The CDR3 extends over 15 amino acids. Trimming cost V 4 bases and J 4 bases, with 17 bases left between them. The germline CDR1 and CDR2 sequences are SGHRS and YFSETQ. Study results and limitations: Reported baseline diversity: healthy donors highest, relapsed/refractory patients lowest. Complete responders' baseline diversity resembled that of newly diagnosed patients.

The TCR sequence derives from a human donor with classical Hodgkin lymphoma. V and J are TRBV5-1 and TRBJ1-1; perhaps TRBD1 as D (5 bases). The sample was peripheral blood mononuclear cells (PBMCs), taken before the fourth cycle of nivolumab. In DNA form, the CDR3 reads TGCGCCAGCAGCCCGGATAGCAGGGTGGGCACTGAAGCTTTCTTT. It translates to CASSPDSRVGTEAFF.